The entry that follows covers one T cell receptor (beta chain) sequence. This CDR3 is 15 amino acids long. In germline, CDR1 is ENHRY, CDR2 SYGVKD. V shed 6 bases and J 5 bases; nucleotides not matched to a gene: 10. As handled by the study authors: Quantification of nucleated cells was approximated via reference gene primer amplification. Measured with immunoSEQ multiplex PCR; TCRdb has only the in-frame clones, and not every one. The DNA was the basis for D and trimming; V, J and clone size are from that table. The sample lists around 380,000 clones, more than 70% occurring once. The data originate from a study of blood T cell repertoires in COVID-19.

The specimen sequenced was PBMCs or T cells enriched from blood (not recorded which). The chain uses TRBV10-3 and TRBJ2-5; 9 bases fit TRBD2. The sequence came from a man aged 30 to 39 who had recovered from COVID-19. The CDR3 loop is CAISPIGAGGETQYF. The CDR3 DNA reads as TGTGCCATCAGCCCTATAGGGGCGGGGGGGGAGACCCAGTACTTC.